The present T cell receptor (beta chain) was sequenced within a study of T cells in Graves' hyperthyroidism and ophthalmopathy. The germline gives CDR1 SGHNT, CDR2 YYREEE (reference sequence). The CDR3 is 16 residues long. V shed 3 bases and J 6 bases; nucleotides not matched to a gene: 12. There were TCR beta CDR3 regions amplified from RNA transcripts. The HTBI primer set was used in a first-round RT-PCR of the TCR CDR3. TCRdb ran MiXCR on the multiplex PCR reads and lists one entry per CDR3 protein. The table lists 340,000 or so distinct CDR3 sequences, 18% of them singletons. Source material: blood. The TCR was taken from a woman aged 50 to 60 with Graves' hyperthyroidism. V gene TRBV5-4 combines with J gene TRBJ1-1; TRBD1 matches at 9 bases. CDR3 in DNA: TGTGCCAGCAGCTGGGAGGGCGGGACAGGGTCCGCTGAAGCTTTCTTT. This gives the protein CASSWEGGTGSAEAFF.